This entry lists 30 T cell receptor beta chains sequenced from one sample in a study of blood T cell repertoires in COVID-19. The assay was immunoSEQ multiplex PCR, and TCRdb's table has in-frame clones only and misses some. The sample holds 160,000 or so clones; around 75% are singletons and the top ten take about 15%. The sequenced sample consisted of peripheral blood. The receptors stem from a woman older than 75 with acute or convalescent COVID-19.

The chain recombines TRBV5-1 with TRBJ2-3; tentative D call: TRBD2 (6 bases). Germline V gives CDR1 SGHRS, CDR2 YFSETQ. The CDR3 is made up of 15 amino acids. The V end lost 0 bases, the J end lost 0 bases, and 8 bases lay between the germline ends. This CDR3 reads CASSLDSGSTDTQYF. DNA of the CDR3: TGCGCCAGCAGCTTGGATAGCGGTAGCACAGATACGCAGTATTTT.

This rearrangement joins TRBV3-1 (or the pseudogene TRBV3-2) to TRBJ1-3; D gene uncertain. The CDR3 spans 15 residues. Trimming pared 0 bases from V and 4 bases from J, leaving 10 bases between. The germline CDR1 and CDR2 sequences are LGHDT and YNNKEL (reference sequence). The CDR3 loop is CASSQDSRRGNTIYF. The CDR3 region has the DNA TGTGCCAGCAGCCAAGACTCGCGGAGAGGAAACACCATATATTTT.

Only a few counts were recorded for this clone. The chain recombines TRBV19 with TRBJ1-2; D ambiguous. The V gene lost 7 bases and the J gene lost 5 bases, with 20 bases spanning the gap. Germline CDR1 is LNHDA and CDR2 is SQIVND (reference sequence). The CDR3 totals 15 residues. The CDR3 here is CASNLMGRGQYGYTF. CDR3 DNA: TGTGCCAGTAACCTCATGGGTAGAGGGCAGTATGGCTACACCTTC.

This sequence joins TRBV7-2 and TRBJ2-7; D may be TRBD1 (6 bases). Germline loops: CDR1 SGHTA, CDR2 FQGNSA. The V gene lost 4 bases and the J gene lost 4 bases, with 14 bases spanning the gap. This CDR3 is 14 amino acids long. The CDR3 is CASSSNTGKYEQYF. The DNA for the CDR3 is TGTGCCAGCAGCTCCAACACAGGGAAATACGAGCAGTACTTC.

The rearrangement joins TRBV5-6 to TRBJ2-7; D gene ambiguous. This CDR3 is 15 amino acids long. Trimming pared 1 base from V and 3 bases from J, leaving 14 bases between. Germline-derived CDR1 and CDR2 are SGHDT and YYEEEE. CDR3 nucleotide sequence: TGTGCCAGCAGCTTGTTGGCCGATAAACACTACGAGCAGTACTTC. Translation: CASSLLADKHYEQYF.

The J gene is TRBJ1-2, the V gene TRBV6-5, with TRBD1 identical over 7 bases. This CDR3 is built from 12 residues. The germline V gene has CDR1 MNHEY and CDR2 SVGAGI. Losses at the gene ends were 6 bases for V and 7 bases for J; bases not matched to a gene: 5. CDR3 sequence: CASRRGPGGYTF. The CDR3, as DNA: TGTGCCAGCAGGAGGGGGCCGGGTGGCTACACCTTC.

This clone was detected once. This chain joins TRBV5-6 and TRBJ2-7, with D hard to call. Between the trimmed V and J ends, which lost 1 base and 0 bases, there was a span of 5 bases. Germline V CDR1 and CDR2: SGHDT, YYEEEE. The CDR3 consists of 13 residues. DNA of the CDR3: TGTGCCAGCAGCTTGCTGAGCTCCTACGAGCAGTACTTC. It specifies CASSLLSSYEQYF.

The chain links TRBV28 to TRBJ2-1; 13 bases line up with TRBD2. CDR3 length equals 15 residues. Germline trimming cut 6 bases from V and 7 bases from J; bases unmatched to any gene: 6. Germline assignment: CDR1 MDHEN and CDR2 SYDVKM. The CDR3 DNA follows: TGTGCCAGCAGCAGACTAGCGGGAGGACAAAATGAGCAGTTCTTC. It yields the protein CASSRLAGGQNEQFF.

The chain uses TRBV5-1 and TRBJ1-4; TRBD1 agrees at 9 bases. With 3 bases clipped from V and 8 bases from J, the junction kept 8 bases outside the gene matches. The CDR3 consists of 15 residues. Germline loops: CDR1 SGHRS, CDR2 YFSETQ. The CDR3 coding sequence is TGCGCCAGCAGCTACTCCGGGACAGGGAGCGAAAAACTGTTTTTT. Amino acid sequence: CASSYSGTGSEKLFF.

V gene TRBV2 combines with J gene TRBJ1-4; 9 nucleotides align to TRBD1. The CDR3 spans 15 residues. The V segment lost 5 bases and the J segment 8 bases; nucleotides outside the gene matches: 9. Germline lookup yields CDR1 SNHLY and CDR2 FYNNEI. The DNA for the CDR3 is TGTGCCAGCAGTCCTCCAGGGACAGGGCACGAAAAACTGTTTTTT. This gives the protein CASSPPGTGHEKLFF.

The chain carries TRBV6-5 and TRBJ2-1; 8 nucleotides align to TRBD2. The V gene end was trimmed by 6 bases and the J gene end by 4 bases; junction bases not matched to a gene: 8. This CDR3 is 15 amino acids long. CDR1 and CDR2 from the germline V gene are MNHEY and SVGAGI. CDR3 amino acids: CASRRRSGGYNEQFF. In DNA form, the CDR3 reads TGTGCCAGCAGGCGGCGATCGGGAGGGTACAATGAGCAGTTCTTC.

The gene calls are TRBV10-3 and TRBJ2-3; TRBD2 agrees at 9 bases. Germline CDR1 is ENHRY and CDR2 is SYGVKD. The junction had 17 bases not matched to a gene; V was cut back by 2 bases and J by 5 bases. This CDR3 spans 19 amino acids. CDR3 amino acids: CAISEIGIAGAGGGDTQYF. CDR3 sequence (DNA): TGTGCCATCAGTGAGATTGGGATAGCGGGGGCCGGGGGTGGAGATACGCAGTATTTT.

This clone was recorded only once. V usage is TRBV14 and J usage is TRBJ2-3; TRBD2 matches 10 bases. The ends lost 4 bases at V and 0 bases at J; junction bases unmatched: 13. Germline assignment: CDR1 SGHDN and CDR2 FVKESK. The CDR3 is 19 amino acids. CDR3 in amino acids: CASSRGLLAGASSTDTQYF. The CDR3 DNA is TGTGCCAGCAGCCGAGGGCTTCTAGCGGGAGCCTCTAGCACAGATACGCAGTATTTT.

Only one count was recorded for this clone. Other DNA sequences from this sample encode an identical CDR3 as well. The chain couples TRBV5-4 to TRBJ1-2, with no clear D. The germline CDR1 and CDR2 sequences are SGHNT and YYREEE (reference sequence). Trimming removed 1 base from V and 2 bases from J, with 12 bases in between. CDR3 size: 15 residues. In DNA, the CDR3 is TGTGCCAGCAGCTTGTCGTGGCAGGCCAACTATGGCTACACCTTC. This translates into CASSLSWQANYGYTF. Full variable domain (outside the CDR3, taken from reference TRBV5-4 and TRBJ1-2): ETGVTQSPTHLIKTRGQQVTLRCSSQSGHNTVSWYQQALGQGPQFIFQYYREEENGRGNFPPRFSGLQFPNYSSELNVNALELDDSALYLCASSLSWQANYGYTFGSGTRLTVV.

The rearrangement joins TRBV6-5 to TRBJ1-1; 7 bases align to TRBD1. The CDR3 has 14 amino acids. CDR1 and CDR2 from the germline V gene are MNHEY and SVGAGI. V lost 8 bases to trimming and J lost 4 bases; unmatched junction nucleotides: 10. The CDR3 DNA reads TGTGCCAGCCCCCTGGTGGAGGGGGCCACTGAAGCTTTCTTT. Amino acid sequence: CASPLVEGATEAFF.

This chain links TRBV4-1 with TRBJ1-4; no reliable D call. From germline, CDR1 is MGHRA and CDR2 YSYEKL. Trimming left V 2 bases short and J 0 bases short, with 16 bases between. The CDR3 length is 18 residues. The CDR3 sequence is CASSQFWQVPSTNEKLFF. The DNA of the CDR3 is TGCGCCAGCAGCCAATTCTGGCAGGTCCCCTCAACTAATGAAAAACTGTTTTTT.

V gene TRBV28 combines with J gene TRBJ2-5; perhaps TRBD2 as D (5 bases). The CDR3 consists of 15 residues. V was trimmed by 6 bases and J by 5 bases, leaving 19 bases between them. In germline, CDR1 is MDHEN, CDR2 SYDVKM. The CDR3 DNA is TGTGCCAGCAGGGGCACGGGGAGAGGGAAGGAGACCCAGTACTTC. Translated, it gives CASRGTGRGKETQYF.

The V gene is TRBV28, the J gene TRBJ2-2, with 10 bases that match TRBD1. The V gene's germline CDR1 is MDHEN and CDR2 SYDVKM. The CDR3 loop spans 16 amino acids. The trim removed 3 bases at V and 3 bases at J, leaving 4 bases unmatched. CDR3 nucleotide sequence: TGTGCCAGCAGTTTTTTAGGGACAGGGGACACCGGGGAGCTGTTTTTT. It codes for CASSFLGTGDTGELFF.

This clone was counted between two and nine times. The chain's CDR3 is CSASDQGAASNQPQHF. CDR3 nucleotides: TGCAGTGCTAGTGACCAGGGGGCCGCGAGTAATCAGCCCCAGCATTTT. This chain connects TRBV20-1 to TRBJ1-5; TRBD1 matches at 8 bases. Germline V gene lookup returns CDR1 DFQATT and CDR2 SNEGSKA (reference sequence). Trimming took 3 bases from V and 4 from J; bases not matched to a gene: 11. This CDR3 region has 16 residues.

The sample holds a few counts of this clone. The chain couples TRBV30 to TRBJ1-4; D perhaps matches TRBD1 (5 bases). The length of the CDR3 is 13 residues. Germline assignment: CDR1 GTSNPN and CDR2 SVGIG (reference sequence). V lost 1 base to trimming and J lost 7 bases, with 10 bases between them. CDR3 DNA: TGTGCCTGGAGTGAGGGGAGGGGTGAAAAACTGTTTTTT. It codes for CAWSEGRGEKLFF.

The V call is TRBV3-1 (or the pseudogene TRBV3-2), the J call TRBJ1-2; no definite D call. Trimming cost V 1 base and J 4 bases, with 10 bases left between them. Germline-derived CDR1 and CDR2 are LGHDT and YNNKEL (reference sequence). This CDR3 is 14 amino acids long. CDR3 protein: CASSQGSGSYGYTF. CDR3 sequence (DNA): TGTGCCAGCAGCCAAGGGTCGGGGTCCTATGGCTACACCTTC.

The V call is TRBV7-8, the J call TRBJ2-3; 8 bases are a match to TRBD2. The junction had 13 bases not matched to a gene; V was cut back by 4 bases and J by 7 bases. Germline-derived CDR1 and CDR2 are SGHVS and FQNEAQ. This CDR3 has 16 amino acids. CDR3 nucleotides: TGTGCCAGCAGCTATTCATCATCTCCGGGGGGGAATACGCAGTATTTT. It codes for CASSYSSSPGGNTQYF. The full variable domain, rest sourced from reference TRBV7-8 and TRBJ2-3, is GAGVSQSPRYKVAKRGQDVALRCDPISGHVSLFWYQQALGQGPEFLTYFQNEAQLDKSGLPSDRFFAERPEGSVSTLKIQRTQQEDSAVYLCASSYSSSPGGNTQYFGPGTRLTVL.

The table lists this clone with a few counts. V gene TRBV7-2 combines with J gene TRBJ1-3; D is perhaps TRBD1 (5 bases). Between the trimmed V and J ends, which lost 3 bases and 0 bases, there was a span of 9 bases. The CDR3 sequence is 15 residues long. Per germline, CDR1 SGHTA and CDR2 FQGNSA. The CDR3, as DNA: TGTGCCAGCAGCTTTTCAGGGAACTCTGGAAACACCATATATTTT. It codes for CASSFSGNSGNTIYF.

The chain employs TRBV15 and TRBJ1-1, with D unclear. Trimming took off 1 base at V and 4 bases at J, with 7 bases between the two ends. Germline loops: CDR1 LNHNV, CDR2 YYDKDF (reference sequence). The CDR3 loop spans 13 amino acids. The CDR3 coding sequence is TGTGCCACCAGCAGAGGGCCGGGCACTGAAGCTTTCTTT. Protein: CATSRGPGTEAFF.

The chain is built from TRBV27 and TRBJ1-6; 9 bases match TRBD1. The ends lost 5 bases at V and 14 bases at J; junction bases unmatched: 7. This CDR3 spans 13 amino acids. Germline V gene lookup returns CDR1 MNHEY and CDR2 SMNVEV (reference sequence). CDR3 sequence (DNA): TGTGCCAGCAGTCTTGACAGGGGGATCACCCTCCACTTT. It translates to CASSLDRGITLHF.

The chain combines TRBV5-1 with TRBJ1-1, with 11 positions matching TRBD1. The CDR3 is 14 residues long. V shed 5 bases, J shed 5 bases, and the junction held 5 bases outside the gene matches. Germline CDR1 reads SGHRS; CDR2 reads YFSETQ. DNA of the CDR3: TGCGCCAGCAGTACCGGGACAGGGGGTACTGAAGCTTTCTTT. As protein: CASSTGTGGTEAFF.

The chain combines TRBV5-6 with TRBJ1-5; 7 positions match TRBD1. The J segment lost 5 bases and the V segment lost 2 bases, leaving 4 bases of the junction unmatched. Germline V lookup: CDR1 SGHDT, CDR2 YYEEEE. The CDR3 consists of 14 residues. The CDR3 nucleotides are TGTGCCAGCAGCTTCGGGACAGTTTATCAGCCCCAGCATTTT. As protein: CASSFGTVYQPQHF.

This chain joins TRBV30 and TRBJ2-7; the D gene is possibly TRBD2 (6 bases). This CDR3 is 13 amino acids long. CDR1 GTSNPN and CDR2 SVGIG come from the germline V gene (reference sequence). The ends were cut back, 5 bases at V and 0 bases at J, with 11 bases in the middle. CDR3 residues: CAWGRGLSYEQYF. CDR3 DNA sequence: TGTGCCTGGGGAAGGGGACTCTCCTACGAGCAGTACTTC. The full variable domain, with the rest looked up from reference TRBV30 and TRBJ2-7, is SQTIHQWPATLVQPVGSPLSLECTVEGTSNPNLYWYRQAAGRGLQLLFYSVGIGQISSEVPQNLSASRPQDRQFILSSKKLLLSDSGFYLCAWGRGLSYEQYFGPGTRLTVT.

V is TRBV6-2 or TRBV6-3 and J is TRBJ2-7; a weak D match, TRBD2 (5 bases). The length of the CDR3 is 14 residues. Per the germline V gene, CDR1 is MNHEY and CDR2 is SVGEGT. Trimming removed 2 bases from V and 4 bases from J, with 12 bases in between. This CDR3 reads CASSYGRTGYEQYF. CDR3 sequence (DNA): TGTGCCAGCAGTTACGGCCGGACTGGATACGAGCAGTACTTC.

This clone was seen more than once but under ten times. The chain joins TRBV4-1 to TRBJ2-7, with TRBD2 identical over 10 bases. With 2 bases clipped from V and 2 bases from J, the junction kept 6 bases outside the gene matches. Germline CDR1 reads MGHRA; CDR2 reads YSYEKL. The CDR3 is made up of 16 amino acids. This chain's CDR3 is CASSQSRTSGPYEQYF. CDR3 bases: TGCGCCAGCAGCCAATCCCGGACTAGCGGCCCCTACGAGCAGTACTTC.